This TCR beta chain was sequenced for a study of CD8 T cell repertoires and HIV-1 epitope variants. Across the whole study: Controls were a CMV, EBV and flu peptide pool, Ebola AY9 negative control, and no-peptide well. General study points: A handful of clonotypes recognized Nef KF9, one HW9, none TAALDMSHF.

The assay was immunoSEQ multiplex PCR, and TCRdb's table has in-frame clones only and misses some. The sample shows thousands of clones, about 66% of them seen only once. Trimming cost V 6 bases and J 0 bases; bases outside gene matches: 7. CDR1 is MDHEN, CDR2 SYDVKM, per germline. This CDR3 is built from 15 residues. Comment on this clone: Antigen: not known.

The sequenced sample consisted of cultured CD8+ T cells derived from PBMCs. The chain is built from TRBV28 and TRBJ2-7, with 8 nucleotides matching TRBD1. The origin of this receptor is a male donor with HIV. Here the CDR3 reads CASSAGQGISYEQYF. CDR3 coding DNA: TGTGCCAGCAGCGCCGGACAGGGCATCTCCTACGAGCAGTACTTC.